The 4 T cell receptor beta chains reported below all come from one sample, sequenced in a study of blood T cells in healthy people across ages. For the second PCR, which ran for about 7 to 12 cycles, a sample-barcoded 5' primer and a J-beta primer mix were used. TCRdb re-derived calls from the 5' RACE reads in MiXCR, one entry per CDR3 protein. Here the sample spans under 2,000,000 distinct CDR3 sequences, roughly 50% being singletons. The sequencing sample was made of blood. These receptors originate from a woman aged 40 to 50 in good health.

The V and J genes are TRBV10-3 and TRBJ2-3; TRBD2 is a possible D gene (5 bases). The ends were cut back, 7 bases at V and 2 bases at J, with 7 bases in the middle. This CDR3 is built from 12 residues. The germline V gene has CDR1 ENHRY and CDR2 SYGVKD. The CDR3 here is CAINGDTDTQYF. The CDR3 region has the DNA TGTGCCATCAACGGGGACACAGATACGCAGTATTTT.

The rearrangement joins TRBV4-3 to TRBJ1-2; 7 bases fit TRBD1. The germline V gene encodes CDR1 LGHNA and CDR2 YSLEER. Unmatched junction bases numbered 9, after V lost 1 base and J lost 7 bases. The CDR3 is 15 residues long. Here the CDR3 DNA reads TGCGCCAGCAGCCAAGTGGCGGAGGGGGCGGGTGGCTACACCTTC. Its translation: CASSQVAEGAGGYTF.

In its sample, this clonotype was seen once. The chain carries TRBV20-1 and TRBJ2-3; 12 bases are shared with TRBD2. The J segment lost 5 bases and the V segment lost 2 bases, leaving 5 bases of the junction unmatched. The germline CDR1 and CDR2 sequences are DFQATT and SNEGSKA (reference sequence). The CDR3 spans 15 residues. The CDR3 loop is CSARPTSGGRDTQYF. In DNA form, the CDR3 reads TGCAGTGCTAGACCGACTAGCGGGGGACGAGATACGCAGTATTTT.

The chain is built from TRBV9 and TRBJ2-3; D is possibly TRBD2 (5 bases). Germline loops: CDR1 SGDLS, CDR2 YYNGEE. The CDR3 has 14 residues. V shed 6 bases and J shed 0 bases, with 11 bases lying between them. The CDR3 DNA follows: TGTGCCAGCAACATAGGCGGGAGCACAGATACGCAGTATTTT. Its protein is CASNIGGSTDTQYF.